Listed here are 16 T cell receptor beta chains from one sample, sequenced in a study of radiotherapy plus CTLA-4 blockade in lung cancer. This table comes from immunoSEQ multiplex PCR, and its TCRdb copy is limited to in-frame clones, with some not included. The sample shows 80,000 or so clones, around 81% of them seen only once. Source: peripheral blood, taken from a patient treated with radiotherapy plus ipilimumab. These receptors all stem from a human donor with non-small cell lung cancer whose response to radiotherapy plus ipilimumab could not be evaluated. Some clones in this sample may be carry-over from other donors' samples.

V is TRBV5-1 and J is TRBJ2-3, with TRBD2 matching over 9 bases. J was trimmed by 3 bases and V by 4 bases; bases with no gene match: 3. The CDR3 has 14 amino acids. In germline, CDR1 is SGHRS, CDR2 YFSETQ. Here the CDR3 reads CASSGGGATDTQYF. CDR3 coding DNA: TGCGCCAGCAGCGGCGGGGGGGCTACAGATACGCAGTATTTT.

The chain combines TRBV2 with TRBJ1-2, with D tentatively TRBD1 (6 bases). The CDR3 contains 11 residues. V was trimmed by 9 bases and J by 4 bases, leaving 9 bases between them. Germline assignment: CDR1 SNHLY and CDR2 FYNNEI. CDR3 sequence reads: CASGQRYGYTF. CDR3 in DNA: TGTGCCAGTGGACAGCGCTATGGCTACACCTTC.

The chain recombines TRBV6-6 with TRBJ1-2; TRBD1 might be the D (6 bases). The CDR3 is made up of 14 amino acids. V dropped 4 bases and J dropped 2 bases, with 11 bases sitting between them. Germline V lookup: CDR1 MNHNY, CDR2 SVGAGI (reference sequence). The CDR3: CASSFLQGNYGYTF. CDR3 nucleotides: TGTGCCAGCAGTTTTCTCCAGGGGAACTATGGCTACACCTTC.

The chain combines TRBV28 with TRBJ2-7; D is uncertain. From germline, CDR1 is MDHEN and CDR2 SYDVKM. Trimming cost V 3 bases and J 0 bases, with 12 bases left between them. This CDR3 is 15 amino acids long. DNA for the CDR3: TGTGCCAGCAGTTTTACCAGGCAGGTCTCCTACGAGCAGTACTTC. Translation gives CASSFTRQVSYEQYF. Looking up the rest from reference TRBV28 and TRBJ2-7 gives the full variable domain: DVKVTQSSRYLVKRTGEKVFLECVQDMDHENMFWYRQDPGLGLRLIYFSYDVKMKEKGDIPEGYSVSREKKERFSLILESASTNQTSMYLCASSFTRQVSYEQYFGPGTRLTVT.

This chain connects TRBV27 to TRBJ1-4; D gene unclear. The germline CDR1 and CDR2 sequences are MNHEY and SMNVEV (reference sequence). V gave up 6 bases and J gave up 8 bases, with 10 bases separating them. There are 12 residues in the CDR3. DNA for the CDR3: TGTGCCAGCAGACATCTAGGAGAAAAACTGTTTTTT. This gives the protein CASRHLGEKLFF.

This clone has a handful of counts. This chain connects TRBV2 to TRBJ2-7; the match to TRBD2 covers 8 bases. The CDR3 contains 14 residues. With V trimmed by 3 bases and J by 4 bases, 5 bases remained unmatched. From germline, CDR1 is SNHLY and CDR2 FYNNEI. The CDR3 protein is CASSEVGGGYEQYF. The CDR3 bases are TGTGCCAGCAGTGAGGTCGGGGGGGGTTACGAGCAGTACTTC.

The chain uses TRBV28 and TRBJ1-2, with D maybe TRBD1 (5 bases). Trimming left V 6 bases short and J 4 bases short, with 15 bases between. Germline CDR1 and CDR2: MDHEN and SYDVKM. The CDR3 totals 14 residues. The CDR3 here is CASSHPRVRYGYTF. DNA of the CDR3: TGTGCCAGCAGCCACCCCAGGGTACGCTATGGCTACACCTTC.

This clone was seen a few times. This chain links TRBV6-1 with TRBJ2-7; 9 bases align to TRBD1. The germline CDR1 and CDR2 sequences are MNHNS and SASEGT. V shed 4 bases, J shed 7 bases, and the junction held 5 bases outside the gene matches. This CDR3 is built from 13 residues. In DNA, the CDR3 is TGTGCCAGCAGTGGGGGACAGGGTAGGGAGCAGTACTTC. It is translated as CASSGGQGREQYF.

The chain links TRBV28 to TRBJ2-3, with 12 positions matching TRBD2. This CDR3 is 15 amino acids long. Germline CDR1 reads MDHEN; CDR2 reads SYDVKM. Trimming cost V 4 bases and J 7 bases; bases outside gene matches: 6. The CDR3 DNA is TGTGCCAGCAGTTATCCTAGCGGGGGGGCGAATACGCAGTATTTT. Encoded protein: CASSYPSGGANTQYF.

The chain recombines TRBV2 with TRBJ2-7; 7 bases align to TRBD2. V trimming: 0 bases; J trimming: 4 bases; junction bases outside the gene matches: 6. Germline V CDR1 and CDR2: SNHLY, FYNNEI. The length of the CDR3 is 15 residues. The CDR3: CASSEALTSVYEQYF. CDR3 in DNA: TGTGCCAGCAGTGAAGCGCTAACTAGCGTTTACGAGCAGTACTTC.

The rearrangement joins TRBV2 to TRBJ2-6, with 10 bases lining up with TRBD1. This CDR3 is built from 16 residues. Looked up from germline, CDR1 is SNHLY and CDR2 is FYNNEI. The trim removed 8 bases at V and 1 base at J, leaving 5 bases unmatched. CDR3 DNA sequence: TGTGCCAGCGAAAGGGACAGGGGATCTGGGGCCAACGTCCTGACTTTC. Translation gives CASERDRGSGANVLTF.

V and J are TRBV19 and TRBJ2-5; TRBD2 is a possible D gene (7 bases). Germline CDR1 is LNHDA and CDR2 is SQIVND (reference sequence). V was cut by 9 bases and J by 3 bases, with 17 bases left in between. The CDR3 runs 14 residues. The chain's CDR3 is CASRQGRGKETQYF. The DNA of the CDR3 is TGTGCCAGCCGGCAGGGGAGGGGGAAAGAGACCCAGTACTTC. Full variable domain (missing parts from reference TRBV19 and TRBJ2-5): DGGITQSPKYLFRKEGQNVTLSCEQNLNHDAMYWYRQDPGQGLRLIYYSQIVNDFQKGDIAEGYSVSREKKESFPLTVTSAQKNPTAFYLCASRQGRGKETQYFGPGTRLLVL.

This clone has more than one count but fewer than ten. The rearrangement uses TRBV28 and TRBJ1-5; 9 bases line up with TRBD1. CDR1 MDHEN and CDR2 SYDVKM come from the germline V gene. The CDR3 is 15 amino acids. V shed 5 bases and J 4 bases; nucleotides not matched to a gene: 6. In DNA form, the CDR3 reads TGTGCCAGCAGTCCCGGACAGGGGTGGAATCAGCCCCAGCATTTT. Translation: CASSPGQGWNQPQHF.

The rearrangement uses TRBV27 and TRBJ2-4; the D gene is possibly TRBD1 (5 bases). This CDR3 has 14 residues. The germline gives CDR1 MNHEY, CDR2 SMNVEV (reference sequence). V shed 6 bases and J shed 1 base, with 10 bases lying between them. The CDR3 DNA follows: TGTGCCAGCAGGGGGCACGGGGCCAAAAACATTCAGTACTTC. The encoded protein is CASRGHGAKNIQYF.

CDR3 DNA: TGTGCCAGCTCCGGACAGGGGCGCGGGAGTGAGCAGTTCTTC. It specifies CASSGQGRGSEQFF. The V gene is TRBV27, the J gene TRBJ2-1; TRBD1 aligns across 9 bases. Per the germline V gene, CDR1 is MNHEY and CDR2 is SMNVEV (reference sequence). V shed 8 bases and J 9 bases; nucleotides not matched to a gene: 11. The CDR3 consists of 14 residues.

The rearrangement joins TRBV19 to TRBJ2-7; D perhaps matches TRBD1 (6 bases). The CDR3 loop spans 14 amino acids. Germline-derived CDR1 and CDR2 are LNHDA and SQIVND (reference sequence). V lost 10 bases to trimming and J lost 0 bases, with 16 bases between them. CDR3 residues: CATHRDTSSYEQYF. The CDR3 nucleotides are TGTGCCACCCACCGGGACACAAGCTCCTACGAGCAGTACTTC.